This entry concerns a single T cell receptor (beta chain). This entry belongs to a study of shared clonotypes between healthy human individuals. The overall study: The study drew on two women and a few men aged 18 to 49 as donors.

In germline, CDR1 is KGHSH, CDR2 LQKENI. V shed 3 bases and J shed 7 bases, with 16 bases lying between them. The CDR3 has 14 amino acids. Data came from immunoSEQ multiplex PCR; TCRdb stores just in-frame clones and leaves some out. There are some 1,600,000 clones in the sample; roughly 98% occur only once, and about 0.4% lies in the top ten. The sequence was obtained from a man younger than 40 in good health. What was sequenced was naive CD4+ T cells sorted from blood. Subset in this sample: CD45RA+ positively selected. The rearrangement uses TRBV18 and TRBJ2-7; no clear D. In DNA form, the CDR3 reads TGTGCCAGCTCACCGGATAAATCAATCAGGGAGCAGTACTTC. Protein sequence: CASSPDKSIREQYF.